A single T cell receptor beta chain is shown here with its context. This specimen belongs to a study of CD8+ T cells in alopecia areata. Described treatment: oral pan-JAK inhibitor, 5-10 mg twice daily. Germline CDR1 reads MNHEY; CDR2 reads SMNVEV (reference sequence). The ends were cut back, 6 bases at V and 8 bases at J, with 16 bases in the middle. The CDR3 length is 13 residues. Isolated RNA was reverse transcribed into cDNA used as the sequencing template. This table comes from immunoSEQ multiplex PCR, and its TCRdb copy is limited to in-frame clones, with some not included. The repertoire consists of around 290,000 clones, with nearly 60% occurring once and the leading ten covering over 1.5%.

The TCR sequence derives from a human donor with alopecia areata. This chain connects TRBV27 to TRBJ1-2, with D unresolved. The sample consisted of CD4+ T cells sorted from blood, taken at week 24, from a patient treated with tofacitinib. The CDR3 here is CASSKPGGSGYTF. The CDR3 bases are TGTGCCAGCAGCAAACCCGGCGGTAGCGGCTACACCTTC.